Listed here are 17 T cell receptor beta chains from one sample, sequenced in a study of cytomegalovirus exposure and HLA in healthy donors. 13 Jbeta primers and 60 Vbeta primers were used for the PCR. Assay: immunoSEQ multiplex PCR; the TCRdb copy retains only in-frame clones and omits some. This sample's clone table lists 60,000 to 80,000 clones. Sequencing used PBMCs. Receptors originate from a boy aged 5-17 years in good health and CMV-seronegative.

The V and J genes are TRBV6-1 and TRBJ2-5, with TRBD2 as a possible D gene (6 bases). The V end was cut by 0 bases, the J end by 5 bases, with 10 bases between. The CDR3 loop spans 14 amino acids. In germline, CDR1 is MNHNS, CDR2 SASEGT. The CDR3 here is CASSEAASGETQYF. DNA for the CDR3: TGTGCCAGCAGTGAAGCAGCGAGCGGGGAGACCCAGTACTTC.

The genes are TRBV5-4 and TRBJ2-7; a weak D match, TRBD1 (6 bases). The CDR3 runs 14 residues. With 4 bases removed from V and 0 bases from J, the gap between germline ends came to 11 bases. Germline V CDR1 and CDR2: SGHNT, YYREEE (reference sequence). The CDR3 loop is CASSPGVSSYEQYF. The CDR3 DNA is TGTGCCAGCAGCCCAGGGGTAAGCTCCTACGAGCAGTACTTC.

The chain recombines TRBV9 with TRBJ2-3; D is unresolved. This CDR3 is 13 amino acids long. Germline V gene data show CDR1 as SGDLS and CDR2 as YYNGEE. The V end was cut by 3 bases, the J end by 4 bases, with 9 bases between. The CDR3 nucleotides read TGTGCCAGCAGCGAGCCCGTGTCAGATACGCAGTATTTT. This encodes CASSEPVSDTQYF.

The chain employs TRBV19 and TRBJ2-3; TRBD1 is a possible D gene (5 bases). The germline V gene encodes CDR1 LNHDA and CDR2 SQIVND (reference sequence). The V gene lost 3 bases and the J gene lost 6 bases, with 13 bases spanning the gap. The CDR3 has 14 amino acids. The DNA of the CDR3 is TGTGCCAGTAGTATCCTTAGGGGTGCGGATACGCAGTATTTT. Its protein is CASSILRGADTQYF. Full variable domain (rest looked up from reference TRBV19 and TRBJ2-3): DGGITQSPKYLFRKEGQNVTLSCEQNLNHDAMYWYRQDPGQGLRLIYYSQIVNDFQKGDIAEGYSVSREKKESFPLTVTSAQKNPTAFYLCASSILRGADTQYFGPGTRLTVL.

V and J are TRBV19 and TRBJ1-2, with 10 bases lining up with TRBD1. V lost 4 bases, J lost 9 bases, and 14 bases stayed unmatched. This CDR3 contains 16 residues. CDR1 is LNHDA and CDR2 is SQIVND in the germline V gene (reference sequence). For the CDR3, the DNA is TGTGCCAGTAGTAAGACCGGGACAGGGGCCGTCGTGAGCTACACCTTC. Its translation is CASSKTGTGAVVSYTF.

J is TRBJ2-7 and V is TRBV27; D possibly corresponds to TRBD2 (6 bases). Trimming left V 8 bases short and J 4 bases short, with 21 bases between. The CDR3 length is 15 residues. Germline V lookup: CDR1 MNHEY, CDR2 SMNVEV (reference sequence). For the CDR3, the DNA is TGTGCCAGCGGACGAGAACCGGGACTCAGATACGAGCAGTACTTC. This codes for CASGREPGLRYEQYF.

The chain uses TRBV25-1 and TRBJ2-3; D is perhaps TRBD2 (6 bases). The CDR3 runs 14 residues. The V and J ends lost 5 bases and 0 bases respectively, with 9 bases between them. Germline V gives CDR1 MGHDK, CDR2 SYGVNS. The CDR3 spells CASSPGLSTDTQYF. CDR3 DNA sequence: TGTGCCAGCAGTCCGGGACTTAGCACAGATACGCAGTATTTT.

This chain connects TRBV7-7 to TRBJ2-1; perhaps TRBD2 as D (6 bases). The germline V gene has CDR1 SSHAT and CDR2 FNYEAQ (reference sequence). This CDR3 has 15 residues. V was shortened by 6 bases and J by 7 bases, with 19 bases between the two germline ends. The CDR3 coding sequence is TGTGCCAGCAGTCATCAATACGGGAGTGTAAATGAGCAGTTCTTC. It encodes CASSHQYGSVNEQFF.

The V and J genes are TRBV19 and TRBJ2-6; D not resolved. The CDR3 has 15 amino acids. V shed 1 base and J shed 4 bases, with 8 bases lying between them. The V gene's germline CDR1 is LNHDA and CDR2 SQIVND (reference sequence). CDR3 bases: TGTGCCAGTAGTATAGGGTCTCTAGGGGCCAACGTCCTGACTTTC. It is translated as CASSIGSLGANVLTF.

The V call is TRBV6-1, the J call TRBJ1-2; D possibly corresponds to TRBD1 (5 bases). The V end lost 8 bases, the J end lost 6 bases, and 13 bases lay between the germline ends. The germline V gene encodes CDR1 MNHNS and CDR2 SASEGT. This CDR3 region has 12 residues. The CDR3 reads CASFDSPHGYTF. Here the CDR3 DNA reads TGTGCCAGCTTTGACAGTCCCCATGGCTACACCTTC.

The V call is TRBV18, the J call TRBJ1-1, with no clear D. The germline V gene encodes CDR1 KGHSH and CDR2 LQKENI. Trimming took 3 bases from V and 5 from J, leaving 13 bases between them. This CDR3 contains 14 residues. This CDR3 reads CASSPKPWRTEAFF. Written as DNA, the CDR3 is TGTGCCAGCTCACCGAAACCGTGGCGGACTGAAGCTTTCTTT. Full variable domain (rest looked up from reference TRBV18 and TRBJ1-1): NAGVMQNPRHLVRRRGQEARLRCSPMKGHSHVYWYRQLPEEGLKFMVYLQKENIIDESGMPKERFSAEFPKEGPSILRIQQVVRGDSAAYFCASSPKPWRTEAFFGQGTRLTVV.

The chain is built from TRBV25-1 and TRBJ1-1; possible D gene TRBD1, 6 bases. With 8 bases removed from V and 4 bases from J, the gap between germline ends came to 11 bases. The germline CDR1 and CDR2 sequences are MGHDK and SYGVNS. The CDR3 extends over 12 amino acids. CDR3 coding DNA: TGTGCCAGCCAGGACAGTTCCACTGAAGCTTTCTTT. Translation gives CASQDSSTEAFF.

The CDR3, as DNA: TGTGCCAGCAGTGGACTAGCGGGGGGGCCCGGGGAGCTGTTTTTT. As protein: CASSGLAGGPGELFF. The V call is TRBV2, the J call TRBJ2-2; 14 positions match TRBD2. The CDR3 extends over 15 amino acids. Germline-derived CDR1 and CDR2 are SNHLY and FYNNEI. V was pared by 4 bases and J by 6 bases, with 1 base of the junction left unmatched.

The chain is built from TRBV5-1 and TRBJ1-3; TRBD1 agrees at 8 bases. The CDR3 runs 14 residues. Per germline, CDR1 SGHRS and CDR2 YFSETQ. V shed 4 bases and J 2 bases; nucleotides not matched to a gene: 2. CDR3 protein: CASSQGAAGNTIYF. The CDR3 nucleotides read TGCGCCAGCAGCCAGGGGGCAGCTGGAAACACCATATATTTT.

The V and J genes are TRBV9 and TRBJ1-1; D remains ambiguous. The CDR3 loop spans 14 amino acids. The V end was cut by 0 bases, the J end by 4 bases, with 10 bases between. From germline, CDR1 is SGDLS and CDR2 YYNGEE. For the CDR3, the DNA is TGTGCCAGCAGCGTAGAGGAGGGAGGCACTGAAGCTTTCTTT. It specifies CASSVEEGGTEAFF. The full variable domain, with the rest looked up from reference TRBV9 and TRBJ1-1, is DSGVTQTPKHLITATGQRVTLRCSPRSGDLSVYWYQQSLDQGLQFLIQYYNGEERAKGNILERFSAQQFPDLHSELNLSSLELGDSALYFCASSVEEGGTEAFFGQGTRLTVV.

The CDR3 is CASSIDGGQGASGELFF. DNA of the CDR3: TGTGCCAGTAGTATAGATGGGGGACAGGGGGCGTCCGGGGAGCTGTTTTTT. This chain links TRBV19 with TRBJ2-2, with 12 nucleotides matching TRBD1. Germline CDR1 LNHDA, CDR2 SQIVND (reference sequence). V dropped 0 bases and J dropped 6; count of bases not matched to a gene: 5. CDR3 size: 17 residues.

V usage is TRBV2 and J usage is TRBJ1-1, with a weak D call TRBD1 (6 bases). Trimming removed 4 bases at V and 1 base at J, with 10 bases between. The CDR3 is 14 residues long. CDR1 SNHLY and CDR2 FYNNEI come from the germline V gene. The CDR3 DNA follows: TGTGCCAGCAGTGTCCCAGGGGAGAACACTGAAGCTTTCTTT. Amino acids: CASSVPGENTEAFF.